Below, 20 T cell receptor beta chains from the same sample are listed, as sequenced in a study of shared clonotypes between healthy human individuals. Profiled with immunoSEQ multiplex PCR; TCRdb holds only in-frame clones, not every one. The sample records approximately 530,000 clones, about 96% being singletons. The specimen was naive CD4+ T cells sorted from blood. Documented subset: CD45RA+ positively selected. The receptors come from a woman aged 25 to 45 in good health.

The chain combines TRBV5-4 with TRBJ1-2; TRBD1 agrees at 8 bases. CDR3 length: 14 residues. V lost 4 bases and J lost 8; bases outside the gene matches: 10. Per germline, CDR1 SGHNT and CDR2 YYREEE (reference sequence). CDR3 protein: CASSAPTGVEGYTF. CDR3 DNA sequence: TGTGCCAGCAGCGCCCCGACAGGGGTTGAAGGCTACACCTTC.

This chain uses TRBV6-6 with TRBJ1-3, with D unresolved. CDR3 size: 14 residues. Germline V lookup: CDR1 MNHNY, CDR2 SVGAGI (reference sequence). V lost 0 bases and J lost 0, with 3 bases in between. CDR3 protein: CASSYSSSGNTIYF. DNA of the CDR3: TGTGCCAGCAGTTACTCGAGCTCTGGAAACACCATATATTTT.

The J gene is TRBJ2-3, the V gene TRBV29-1, with a weak D call TRBD2 (6 bases). The CDR3 sequence is 13 residues long. The germline V gene has CDR1 SQVTM and CDR2 ANQGSEA. Trimming cost V 2 bases and J 0 bases, with 6 bases left between them. In DNA form, the CDR3 reads TGCAGCGTTGAAAGCGGGAGCACAGATACGCAGTATTTT. This sequence encodes CSVESGSTDTQYF.

The chain is built from TRBV27 and TRBJ2-7; the D is unclear. CDR3 length: 13 amino acids. CDR1 is MNHEY, CDR2 SMNVEV, per germline (reference sequence). V lost 7 bases and J lost 3, with 13 bases in between. The CDR3: CASKRDGYYEQYF. For the CDR3, the DNA is TGTGCCAGCAAACGCGACGGGTACTACGAGCAGTACTTC.

The chain has TRBV20-1 and TRBJ1-2; TRBD1 might be the D (5 bases). The CDR3 runs 11 residues. The germline V and J ends were trimmed by 3 bases and 8 bases, with 10 bases remaining between them. Germline V gene sequence: CDR1 DFQATT, CDR2 SNEGSKA (reference sequence). The CDR3 reads CSASSRDGYTF. DNA for the CDR3: TGCAGTGCTAGCTCCAGGGACGGCTACACCTTC.

This clone came up once. V usage is TRBV7-9 and J usage is TRBJ2-5; 8 positions match TRBD2. Germline CDR1 and CDR2: SEHNR and FQNEAQ (reference sequence). The CDR3 contains 19 residues. J gave up 1 base and V 6 bases, and 19 bases lay outside the gene matches. DNA of the CDR3: TGTGCCAGCAGACCCTGGACTAGCCATCCCTCCATACTCCAAGAGACCCAGTACTTC. This sequence encodes CASRPWTSHPSILQETQYF.

The V and J genes are TRBV19 and TRBJ2-2, with 8 bases that match TRBD1. V lost 0 bases to trimming and J lost 4 bases; unmatched junction nucleotides: 1. The length of the CDR3 is 15 residues. Germline V gene data show CDR1 as LNHDA and CDR2 as SQIVND (reference sequence). CDR3 nucleotide sequence: TGTGCCAGTAGTATAGAGACAGGGGCCACCGGGGAGCTGTTTTTT. Translation gives CASSIETGATGELFF.

The gene calls are TRBV18 and TRBJ2-7; 9 nucleotides align to TRBD2. Germline CDR1 KGHSH, CDR2 LQKENI. The CDR3 is 15 amino acids. Trimming at V came to 3 bases and at J to 0 bases, leaving 3 bases not matched to a gene. The CDR3 loop reads CASSPREGSSYEQYF. CDR3 bases: TGTGCCAGCTCACCGCGGGAGGGGAGCTCCTACGAGCAGTACTTC.

The chain combines TRBV5-1 with TRBJ2-3; 7 nucleotides match TRBD1. J gave up 3 bases and V 0 bases, and 4 bases lay outside the gene matches. Germline CDR1 is SGHRS and CDR2 is YFSETQ. The length of the CDR3 is 15 residues. The CDR3 spells CASSLAGTETDTQYF. The CDR3 nucleotides are TGCGCCAGCAGCTTGGCCGGGACAGAAACAGATACGCAGTATTTT.

This chain uses TRBV27 with TRBJ2-7; perhaps TRBD2 as D (5 bases). Deletions cut 6 bases from V and 3 bases from J, with 12 bases between. Looked up from germline, CDR1 is MNHEY and CDR2 is SMNVEV (reference sequence). The CDR3 runs 13 residues. Written as DNA, the CDR3 is TGTGCCAGCAGGGGAACTAGTCGCTACGAGCAGTACTTC. Translated, it gives CASRGTSRYEQYF.

J is TRBJ2-7 and V is TRBV19; TRBD2 agrees at 9 bases. Trimming took 3 bases from V and 7 from J; bases not matched to a gene: 4. From germline, CDR1 is LNHDA and CDR2 SQIVND (reference sequence). The CDR3 length is 13 residues. The DNA for the CDR3 is TGTGCCAGTAGTATGGGACTAGCAGGTGAGCAGTACTTC. Protein: CASSMGLAGEQYF.

The CDR3 is CASSVWTTQLPVFF. The CDR3, as DNA: TGTGCCAGCAGCGTATGGACAACCCAGCTCCCCGTTTTCTTT. The chain links TRBV13 to TRBJ1-1, with D possibly TRBD1 on 5 matching bases. V was clipped by 5 bases and J by 13 bases, with 23 bases between them. The CDR3 runs to 14 residues. The germline gives CDR1 PRHDT, CDR2 FYEKMQ (reference sequence).

This chain uses TRBV5-4 with TRBJ2-3, with D possibly being TRBD2 (5 bases). CDR1 SGHNT and CDR2 YYREEE come from the germline V gene (reference sequence). Trimming pared 4 bases from V and 0 bases from J, leaving 9 bases between. This CDR3 contains 14 residues. CDR3 amino acids: CASSGLTSTDTQYF. CDR3 bases: TGTGCCAGCAGCGGACTGACTAGCACAGATACGCAGTATTTT.

V usage is TRBV7-8 and J usage is TRBJ2-7; 12 nucleotides line up with TRBD2. The junction had 8 bases not matched to a gene; V was cut back by 8 bases and J by 3 bases. This CDR3 comprises 15 residues. Germline CDR1 SGHVS, CDR2 FQNEAQ. The CDR3 is CASRLAGGSGYEQYF. As DNA, the CDR3 is TGTGCCAGCCGCCTAGCGGGAGGGAGTGGCTACGAGCAGTACTTC.

This clone was picked up one time. Other DNA sequences in this sample translate to the same CDR3. The chain is built from TRBV5-4 and TRBJ2-3, with 7 bases lining up with TRBD2. Losses at the gene ends were 4 bases for V and 0 bases for J; bases not matched to a gene: 5. CDR3 length: 15 amino acids. Germline CDR1 and CDR2: SGHNT and YYREEE (reference sequence). CDR3 sequence (DNA): TGTGCCAGCAGCCTGGGAGGGACTAGCACAGATACGCAGTATTTT. Amino acid sequence: CASSLGGTSTDTQYF.

This chain connects TRBV28 to TRBJ2-7, with 9 bases matching TRBD2. J gave up 0 bases and V 1 base, and 10 bases lay outside the gene matches. Germline lookup yields CDR1 MDHEN and CDR2 SYDVKM. This CDR3 spans 18 amino acids. Written as DNA, the CDR3 is TGTGCCAGCAGTTTATATCCTCAAAGCGGGAGGTACTCCTACGAGCAGTACTTC. Its protein product is CASSLYPQSGRYSYEQYF.

J is TRBJ1-5 and V is TRBV11-2; D is unclear. The CDR3 loop spans 17 amino acids. Germline V gives CDR1 SGHAT, CDR2 FQNNGV. Trimming pared 2 bases from V and 3 bases from J, leaving 17 bases between. As DNA, the CDR3 is TGTGCCAGCAGCTTACATCTATCCCTTAGTCCCAATCAGCCCCAGCATTTT. This codes for CASSLHLSLSPNQPQHF.

The genes are TRBV5-1 and TRBJ2-3; D unclear. CDR3 length: 15 residues. Germline values: CDR1 SGHRS, CDR2 YFSETQ. V lost 3 bases to trimming and J lost 0 bases, with 11 bases between them. The CDR3 protein is CASSWRLESTDTQYF. CDR3 bases: TGCGCCAGCAGCTGGAGACTGGAGAGCACAGATACGCAGTATTTT.

The gene calls are TRBV21-1 and TRBJ2-7; the D segment call TRBD2 is taken from the table without a DNA check. TRBV21-1 is termed a pseudogene. This CDR3 is built from 15 residues. Written as DNA, the CDR3 is TGTGCCAGCAGCGCGGGACTAGCGGGAGAGGGCGAGCAGTACTTC. Translating gives CASSAGLAGEGEQYF.

This chain joins TRBV7-9 and TRBJ2-7; 7 bases align to TRBD1. The CDR3 is 14 amino acids. Germline loops: CDR1 SEHNR, CDR2 FQNEAQ (reference sequence). V shed 5 bases, J shed 3 bases, and the junction held 7 bases outside the gene matches. CDR3 sequence (DNA): TGTGCCAGCAGCCGAGCTACAGGGGACTACGAGCAGTACTTC. It is translated as CASSRATGDYEQYF. The complete variable domain, with remaining parts taken from reference TRBV7-9 and TRBJ2-7, reads DTGVSQNPRHKITKRGQNVTFRCDPISEHNRLYWYRQTLGQGPEFLTYFQNEAQLEKSRLLSDRFSAERPKGSFSTLEIQRTEQGDSAMYLCASSRATGDYEQYFGPGTRLTVT.